What follows describes a single T cell receptor (beta chain). Its antigen is still unknown. The record originates from a study of cytomegalovirus exposure and HLA in healthy donors. Study-wide findings and caveats: Confirmation was obtained in vitro that a few CMV-associated chains are specific for CMV antigens.

Sequencing used immunoSEQ multiplex PCR; TCRdb keeps in-frame clones, though not all of them. The repertoire consists of just over 80,000 clones, with roughly 96% occurring once and the leading ten covering approximately 1.4%. This CDR3 spans 13 amino acids. From germline, CDR1 is MDHEN and CDR2 SYDVKM. The V end was cut by 8 bases, the J end by 9 bases, with 19 bases between. The material sequenced was PBMCs. The rearrangement uses TRBV28 and TRBJ1-1; D unclear. The receptor's source is a young woman in good health and CMV-seronegative. CDR3: CASSTSGGVKAFF. In nucleotides, the CDR3 is TGTGCCAGCTCTACCAGTGGCGGCGTAAAAGCTTTCTTT.